The entry below describes one TCR beta chain. Original processing notes: Reference gene primer amplification yielded estimated nucleated cell counts. The protocol was immunoSEQ multiplex PCR, while the TCRdb copy is restricted to in-frame clones and leaves out a portion. Clone size and V and J calls were adopted from that table, with D and trimming inferred from the DNA. Altogether approximately 28,000 clones are present, more than 75% being singletons, with the ten largest covering about 8%. This specimen belongs to a study of blood T cell repertoires in COVID-19. Study-wide context: Spain, Italy and the United States supplied samples that represented acute and convalescent COVID-19. Sample material is recorded as cDNA or gDNA derived from T cells, B-cell-depleted T cells, or PBMCs.

The specimen was peripheral blood. This TCR came from a man in his 70s with active or convalescent COVID-19.

The CDR3 region is CATQGRIQETQYF. The CDR3 DNA follows: TGTGCCACCCAGGGGCGGATCCAAGAGACCCAGTACTTC. V is TRBV10-3 and J is TRBJ2-5; the D gene is possibly TRBD1 (6 bases). Trimming pared 10 bases from V and 1 base from J, leaving 13 bases between. Germline values: CDR1 ENHRY, CDR2 SYGVKD. The CDR3 contains 13 residues.